The 9 T cell receptor beta chains below come from one sample, sequenced in a study of beta chain features in type 1 diabetes (dated by TCRdb to 2017 to 2018). Library preparation employed the immunoSEQ multiplex PCR assay. The High Capacity cDNA Reverse Transcription Kit was used to reverse transcribe all of the isolated RNA, meaning that expressed TCRB transcripts were what got sequenced. TCRdb holds this immuneACCESS table with in-frame rearrangements only. Some clones are missing; in checked studies, unresolved V genes explain under half, and the rest has no known cause. The sample table records 240,000 or so clones; under 70% of these occur just once. The ten largest clones take up about 0.051% of the sample. Sequencing was performed on naive CD4+ T cells from blood. The cell subset or site label on this specimen signifies: true naive CD4+ T cells. All receptors come from a young man in good health.

On this clone: Different DNA sequences within this sample yield the same CDR3. The rearrangement joins TRBV7-9 to TRBJ2-5, with D tentatively TRBD1 or TRBD2 (5 bases each). The CDR3 length is 14 residues. In germline, CDR1 is SEHNR, CDR2 FQNEAQ (reference sequence). V lost 0 bases to trimming and J lost 1 base, with 6 bases between them. CDR3 protein: CASSLAGGQETQYF. The CDR3 DNA is TGTGCCAGCAGCTTAGCTGGGGGCCAAGAGACCCAGTACTTC.

The chain employs TRBV2 and TRBJ2-4, with unresolved D. This CDR3 is 15 amino acids long. V lost 6 bases, J lost 2 bases, and 14 bases lay in between. Germline V gives CDR1 SNHLY, CDR2 FYNNEI. The CDR3 region has the DNA TGTGCCAGCAGGGAAAGCACGATATCCAAAAACATTCAGTACTTC. It translates to CASRESTISKNIQYF.

The chain couples TRBV29-1 to TRBJ2-1; TRBD2 agrees at 9 bases. This CDR3 spans 13 amino acids. Germline CDR1 is SQVTM and CDR2 is ANQGSEA. CDR3 amino acids: CRASGRFYNEQFF. The CDR3 DNA sequence: TGCAGAGCGAGCGGGAGGTTCTACAATGAGCAGTTCTTC.

The genes are TRBV29-1 and TRBJ2-6; D not certain. The CDR3 is 15 amino acids. V lost 5 bases, J lost 0 bases, and 11 bases lay in between. Germline CDR1 is SQVTM and CDR2 is ANQGSEA. The CDR3 region is CSVKQSVSGANVLTF. In DNA, the CDR3 is TGCAGCGTTAAACAGTCAGTCTCTGGGGCCAACGTCCTGACTTTC.

This chain links TRBV7-2 with TRBJ2-7; D tentatively fits TRBD1 or TRBD2 (5 bases each). The CDR3 sequence is 16 residues long. Trimming took 3 bases from V and 4 from J, leaving 19 bases between them. Per the germline V gene, CDR1 is SGHTA and CDR2 is FQGNSA. In DNA form, the CDR3 reads TGTGCCAGCAGCTTCGCCGGGGCCTCCTCGGGGTACGAGCAGTACTTC. Translation gives CASSFAGASSGYEQYF.

This chain uses TRBV7-6 with TRBJ2-1, with D uncertain. Deletions cut 0 bases from V and 9 bases from J, with 9 bases between. Germline-derived CDR1 and CDR2 are SGHVS and FNYEAQ. The CDR3 length is 13 residues. The CDR3: CASSLAISSEQFF. CDR3 nucleotides: TGTGCCAGCAGCTTAGCAATAAGCAGTGAGCAGTTCTTC. The full variable domain, rest sourced from reference TRBV7-6 and TRBJ2-1, is GAGVSQSPRYKVTKRGQDVALRCDPISGHVSLYWYRQALGQGPEFLTYFNYEAQQDKSGLPNDRFSAERPEGSISTLTIQRTEQRDSAMYRCASSLAISSEQFFGPGTRLTVL.

The CDR3 bases are TGTGCCAGCAGCTTAGGCCGGGACAATGAGCAGTTCTTC. Protein: CASSLGRDNEQFF. The V gene is TRBV7-2, the J gene TRBJ2-1; D unresolved. V gave up 1 base and J gave up 5 bases, with 6 bases separating them. The CDR3 length is 13 residues. Germline CDR1 reads SGHTA; CDR2 reads FQGNSA. Looking up the rest from reference TRBV7-2 and TRBJ2-1 gives the full variable domain: GAGVSQSPSNKVTEKGKDVELRCDPISGHTALYWYRQSLGQGLEFLIYFQGNSAPDKSGLPSDRFSAERTGGSVSTLTIQRTQQEDSAVYLCASSLGRDNEQFFGPGTRLTVL.

V gene TRBV30 combines with J gene TRBJ2-7; D is perhaps TRBD2 (5 bases). V dropped 7 bases and J dropped 3 bases, with 19 bases sitting between them. The CDR3 length is 14 residues. Germline assignment: CDR1 GTSNPN and CDR2 SVGIG (reference sequence). This CDR3 is CAFGRQDEGYEQYF. Here the CDR3 DNA reads TGTGCCTTTGGACGGCAAGATGAGGGCTACGAGCAGTACTTC.

The chain employs TRBV30 and TRBJ2-3; 8 bases map to TRBD1. This CDR3 region has 15 residues. Germline assignment: CDR1 GTSNPN and CDR2 SVGIG (reference sequence). With V trimmed by 0 bases and J by 1 base, 3 bases remained unmatched. CDR3 residues: CAWSVTGQGTDTQYF. The DNA for the CDR3 is TGTGCCTGGAGTGTAACGGGACAGGGCACAGATACGCAGTATTTT. The full variable domain, completed using reference TRBV30 and TRBJ2-3, is SQTIHQWPATLVQPVGSPLSLECTVEGTSNPNLYWYRQAAGRGLQLLFYSVGIGQISSEVPQNLSASRPQDRQFILSSKKLLLSDSGFYLCAWSVTGQGTDTQYFGPGTRLTVL.